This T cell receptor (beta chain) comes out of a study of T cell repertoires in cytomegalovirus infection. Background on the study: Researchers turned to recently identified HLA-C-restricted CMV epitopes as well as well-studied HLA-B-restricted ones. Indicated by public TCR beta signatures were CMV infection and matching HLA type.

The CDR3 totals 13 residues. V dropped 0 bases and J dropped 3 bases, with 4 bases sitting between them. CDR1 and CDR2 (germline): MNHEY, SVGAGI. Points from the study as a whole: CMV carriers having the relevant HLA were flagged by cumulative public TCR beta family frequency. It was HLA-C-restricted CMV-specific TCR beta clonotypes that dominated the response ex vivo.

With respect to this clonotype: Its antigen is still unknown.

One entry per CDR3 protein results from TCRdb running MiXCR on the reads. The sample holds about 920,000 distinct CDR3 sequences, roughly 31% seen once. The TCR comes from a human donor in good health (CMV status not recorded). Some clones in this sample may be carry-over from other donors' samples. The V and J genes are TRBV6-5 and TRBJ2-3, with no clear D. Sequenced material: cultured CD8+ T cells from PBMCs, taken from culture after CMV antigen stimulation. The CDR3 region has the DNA TGTGCCAGCAGTTACTCGTTAACAGATACGCAGTATTTT. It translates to CASSYSLTDTQYF.